These 21 T cell receptor beta chains were all obtained from the same sample, sequenced in a study of blood T cell repertoires in COVID-19. The table came from immunoSEQ multiplex PCR; TCRdb's copy has only in-frame clones and leaves some out. The data show approximately 260,000 clones, with 70% to 90% seen just once and roughly 1.2% held by the top ten. Sequencing input: PBMCs or T cells enriched from blood (not recorded which). Receptor source: a woman between 40 and 55 years old with acute COVID-19.

The J gene is TRBJ2-2, the V gene TRBV10-3, with D perhaps matching TRBD1 (5 bases). This CDR3 is built from 15 residues. Trimming shortened V by 2 bases and J by 4 bases, and 11 bases separated the two germline ends. Germline V gives CDR1 ENHRY, CDR2 SYGVKD. The CDR3 nucleotides are TGTGCCATCAGTGAGGGGGCGTTGGCCACCGGGGAGCTGTTTTTT. This gives the protein CAISEGALATGELFF.

This clone was seen only once. The chain recombines TRBV5-1 with TRBJ2-7; 8 bases match TRBD2. Germline V gene sequence: CDR1 SGHRS, CDR2 YFSETQ. The trim removed 2 bases at V and 4 bases at J, leaving 8 bases unmatched. This CDR3 is built from 15 residues. CDR3 nucleotide sequence: TGCGCCAGCAGCTTATTTAGCGGGATAAGTTACGAGCAGTACTTC. Amino acid sequence: CASSLFSGISYEQYF.

This clone was found once. This sequence joins TRBV6-5 and TRBJ1-1, with 12 bases aligning to TRBD1. The trim removed 8 bases at V and 5 bases at J, leaving 9 bases unmatched. The length of the CDR3 is 15 residues. Germline CDR1 MNHEY, CDR2 SVGAGI. CDR3 DNA sequence: TGTGCCAGCCTTCCGGGACAGGGGGCGAGGACTGAAGCTTTCTTT. Translating gives CASLPGQGARTEAFF.

This chain links TRBV5-4 with TRBJ2-3; D may be TRBD1 (5 bases). CDR1 and CDR2 (germline): SGHNT, YYREEE (reference sequence). V dropped 6 bases and J dropped 0 bases, with 14 bases sitting between them. The CDR3 is made up of 15 amino acids. The DNA of the CDR3 is TGTGCCAGCACGGACACGACAGTAAGCACAGATACGCAGTATTTT. It encodes CASTDTTVSTDTQYF.

The V gene is TRBV2, the J gene TRBJ1-2, with no clear D. The length of the CDR3 is 14 residues. Germline CDR1 is SNHLY and CDR2 is FYNNEI. V was pared by 6 bases and J by 7 bases, with 18 bases between. In DNA, the CDR3 is TGTGCCAGCAGCCTGCAGCGAACTAGCGGTGGCTACACCTTC. Translation: CASSLQRTSGGYTF.

This clone was counted between two and nine times. This chain links TRBV28 with TRBJ2-7; possibly TRBD2 for D (6 bases). Germline values: CDR1 MDHEN, CDR2 SYDVKM. The CDR3 has 13 residues. Trimming stripped 7 bases from V and 3 bases from J, with 13 bases between. The DNA of the CDR3 is TGTGCCAGCACCCGGGACTCCTACTACGAGCAGTACTTC. Translated: CASTRDSYYEQYF. The entire variable domain, with the rest obtained from reference TRBV28 and TRBJ2-7, is as follows: DVKVTQSSRYLVKRTGEKVFLECVQDMDHENMFWYRQDPGLGLRLIYFSYDVKMKEKGDIPEGYSVSREKKERFSLILESASTNQTSMYLCASTRDSYYEQYFGPGTRLTVT.

This sequence joins TRBV18 and TRBJ2-2, with 7 bases that match TRBD1. The germline CDR1 and CDR2 sequences are KGHSH and LQKENI. CDR3 length equals 18 residues. V was clipped by 0 bases and J by 7 bases; unmatched bases: 14. CDR3 protein: CASSPPIVDRASIGELFF. CDR3 coding DNA: TGTGCCAGCTCACCACCCATCGTAGACAGGGCCTCCATCGGGGAGCTGTTTTTT.

The J gene is TRBJ1-4, the V gene TRBV7-9; the D is unclear. Trimming shortened V by 3 bases and J by 7 bases, and 15 bases separated the two germline ends. The germline V gene encodes CDR1 SEHNR and CDR2 FQNEAQ (reference sequence). This CDR3 comprises 15 residues. CDR3 residues: CASSFMGSLGEKLFF. The CDR3, as DNA: TGTGCCAGCAGCTTTATGGGCTCCCTGGGTGAAAAACTGTTTTTT.

The V call is TRBV6-5, the J call TRBJ1-1; D gene uncertain. Trimming stripped 7 bases from V and 8 bases from J, with 14 bases between. Looked up from germline, CDR1 is MNHEY and CDR2 is SVGAGI. The length of the CDR3 is 12 residues. The CDR3 spells CASTLGGREAFF. The CDR3 DNA reads as TGTGCCAGCACTCTGGGAGGCAGGGAAGCTTTCTTT.

The chain joins TRBV3-1 (or the pseudogene TRBV3-2) to TRBJ2-7; 11 bases are a match to TRBD1. CDR3 length: 16 amino acids. CDR1 LGHDT and CDR2 YNNKEL come from the germline V gene (reference sequence). With V trimmed by 1 base and J by 3 bases, 5 bases remained unmatched. Here the CDR3 DNA reads TGTGCCAGCAGCCAAGCCAGGGACAGGGGGTTCTACGAGCAGTACTTC. Translated, it gives CASSQARDRGFYEQYF.

This clone was recorded a few times. The J gene is TRBJ2-7, the V gene TRBV27, with TRBD1 matching over 7 bases. The germline CDR1 and CDR2 sequences are MNHEY and SMNVEV (reference sequence). CDR3 length: 15 residues. V lost 3 bases to trimming and J lost 0 bases; unmatched junction nucleotides: 5. The CDR3, as DNA: TGTGCCAGCAGTTTGAACAGGGGTAGCTCCTACGAGCAGTACGTC. This gives the protein CASSLNRGSSYEQYV.

The chain carries TRBV18 and TRBJ2-1; 9 nucleotides agree with TRBD2. Germline V CDR1 and CDR2: KGHSH, LQKENI. The CDR3 has 15 amino acids. After removal of 6 bases from V and 9 bases from J, the junction contained 12 bases not matched to a gene. The CDR3 sequence: CASSPSLAGFGEQFF. CDR3 in DNA: TGTGCCAGCTCCCCTTCCCTAGCGGGATTCGGTGAGCAGTTCTTC.

The J gene is TRBJ1-3, the V gene TRBV28, with D perhaps TRBD1 (5 bases). Deletions cut 7 bases from V and 0 bases from J, with 13 bases between. CDR1 and CDR2 (germline): MDHEN, SYDVKM. CDR3 length: 15 amino acids. This chain's CDR3 is CASIDSLFSGNTIYF. CDR3 DNA: TGTGCCAGCATCGACAGCTTATTCTCTGGAAACACCATATATTTT.

The genes are TRBV30 and TRBJ1-6; D gene uncertain. The ends were cut back, 2 bases at V and 10 bases at J, with 9 bases in the middle. There are 12 residues in the CDR3. Germline CDR1 is GTSNPN and CDR2 is SVGIG (reference sequence). This CDR3 reads CAWSTSDSPLHF. CDR3 DNA: TGTGCCTGGAGTACCAGCGACTCACCCCTCCACTTT.

In its sample, this clone was seen once. The chain carries TRBV11-2 and TRBJ1-1, with D possibly TRBD1 on 5 matching bases. The CDR3 is 16 amino acids. Germline CDR1 reads SGHAT; CDR2 reads FQNNGV. Trimming shortened V by 0 bases and J by 3 bases, and 14 bases separated the two germline ends. CDR3 residues: CASSLESRVSDTEAFF. The DNA of the CDR3 is TGTGCCAGCAGCTTAGAATCCAGGGTGTCGGACACTGAAGCTTTCTTT.

The chain uses TRBV14 and TRBJ1-4; D not resolved. Trimming took 0 bases from V and 3 from J, leaving 8 bases between them. The CDR3 is made up of 15 amino acids. CDR1 is SGHDN, CDR2 FVKESK, per germline. Here the CDR3 DNA reads TGTGCCAGCAGCCAAGAGGCGGGAGCTAATGAAAAACTGTTTTTT. It translates to CASSQEAGANEKLFF.

The rearrangement uses TRBV15 and TRBJ2-3; 10 nucleotides match TRBD2. Per germline, CDR1 LNHNV and CDR2 YYDKDF (reference sequence). This CDR3 is 17 amino acids long. The junction had 5 bases not matched to a gene; V was cut back by 1 base and J by 1 base. CDR3 in DNA: TGTGCCACCAGCAGAGTTAAACTAGCGGGGCGCACAGATACGCAGTATTTT. Protein product: CATSRVKLAGRTDTQYF.

The chain links TRBV18 to TRBJ2-2, with D perhaps matching TRBD2 (5 bases). Trimming removed 3 bases from V and 4 bases from J, with 12 bases in between. Germline V gives CDR1 KGHSH, CDR2 LQKENI. The CDR3 is 15 residues long. The CDR3 protein is CASSPPGLLTGELFF. The CDR3 nucleotides read TGTGCCAGCTCACCCCCCGGACTTCTCACCGGGGAGCTGTTTTTT.

The chain links TRBV5-1 to TRBJ2-1; 8 bases are shared with TRBD2. Per the germline V gene, CDR1 is SGHRS and CDR2 is YFSETQ. This CDR3 comprises 15 residues. With 3 bases clipped from V and 9 bases from J, the junction kept 11 bases outside the gene matches. CDR3 in amino acids: CASSSGAAGVGEQFF. CDR3 DNA: TGCGCCAGCAGCTCGGGGGCAGCGGGAGTTGGTGAGCAGTTCTTC. Variable domain in full (rest from reference TRBV5-1 and TRBJ2-1): KAGVTQTPRYLIKTRGQQVTLSCSPISGHRSVSWYQQTPGQGLQFLFEYFSETQRNKGNFPGRFSGRQFSNSRSEMNVSTLELGDSALYLCASSSGAAGVGEQFFGPGTRLTVL.

This sequence joins TRBV6-5 and TRBJ1-3, with no clear D. The CDR3 is made up of 16 amino acids. CDR1 is MNHEY and CDR2 is SVGAGI in the germline V gene. The V end lost 0 bases, the J end lost 2 bases, and 11 bases lay between the germline ends. This CDR3 reads CASSYSSVSPGNTIYF. The CDR3 DNA reads TGTGCCAGCAGTTACTCCTCGGTGAGCCCTGGAAACACCATATATTTT.

V and J are TRBV6-5 and TRBJ2-1; 8 nucleotides align to TRBD1. The CDR3 has 14 residues. Germline loops: CDR1 MNHEY, CDR2 SVGAGI. V lost 2 bases and J lost 3; bases outside the gene matches: 0. The CDR3 sequence is CASSYGTGYNEQFF. In DNA form, the CDR3 reads TGTGCCAGCAGTTACGGGACAGGCTACAATGAGCAGTTCTTC.